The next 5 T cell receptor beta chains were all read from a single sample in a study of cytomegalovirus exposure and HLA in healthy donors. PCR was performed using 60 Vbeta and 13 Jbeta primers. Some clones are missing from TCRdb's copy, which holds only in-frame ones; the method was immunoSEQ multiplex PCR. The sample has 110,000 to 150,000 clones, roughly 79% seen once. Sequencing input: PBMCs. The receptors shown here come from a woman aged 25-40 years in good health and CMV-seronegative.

The CDR3 sequence: CASSHNPGGAGANVLTF. CDR3 bases: TGTGCCAGCTCACACAACCCGGGAGGGGCTGGGGCCAACGTCCTGACTTTC. This chain joins TRBV18 and TRBJ2-6, with 8 bases matching TRBD2. The V segment lost 4 bases and the J segment 2 bases; nucleotides outside the gene matches: 7. Germline assignment: CDR1 KGHSH and CDR2 LQKENI. The CDR3 totals 17 residues.

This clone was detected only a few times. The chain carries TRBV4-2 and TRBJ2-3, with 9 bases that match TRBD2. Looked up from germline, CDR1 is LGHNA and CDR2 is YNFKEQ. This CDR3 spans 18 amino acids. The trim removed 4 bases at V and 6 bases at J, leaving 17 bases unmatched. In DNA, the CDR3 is TGTGCCAGCAGCCGCCGAGGGGAGCGGGGGGCACCTGGGGATACGCAGTATTTT. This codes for CASSRRGERGAPGDTQYF.

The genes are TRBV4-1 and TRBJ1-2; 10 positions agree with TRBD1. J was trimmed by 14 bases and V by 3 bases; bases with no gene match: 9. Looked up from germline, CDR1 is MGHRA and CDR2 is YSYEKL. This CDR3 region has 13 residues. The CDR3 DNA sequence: TGCGCCAGCAGCCACCTCTTGACAGGGGGCAGTACCTTC. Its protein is CASSHLLTGGSTF.

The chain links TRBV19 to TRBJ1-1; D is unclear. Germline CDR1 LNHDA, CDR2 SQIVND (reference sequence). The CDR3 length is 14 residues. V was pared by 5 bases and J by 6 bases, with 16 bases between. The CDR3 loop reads CASSAPGVPPEAFF. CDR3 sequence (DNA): TGTGCCAGTAGTGCCCCCGGGGTACCTCCTGAAGCTTTCTTT.

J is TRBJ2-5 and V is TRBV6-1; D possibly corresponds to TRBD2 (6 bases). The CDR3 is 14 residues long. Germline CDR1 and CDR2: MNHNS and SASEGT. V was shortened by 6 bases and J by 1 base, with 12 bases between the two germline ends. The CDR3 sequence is CASSPTGSQETQYF. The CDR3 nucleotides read TGTGCCAGCAGCCCCACCGGGAGCCAAGAGACCCAGTACTTC.